These 9 T cell receptor beta chains were sequenced from one sample in a study of regulatory T cells in long-lasting Graves disease. Time point indicated: newly diagnosed GD, antithyroid drugs for less than 3 months. Making the TCR library involved RNA that had been extracted from PBMCs. According to the study, TCR beta libraries were built with iRepertoire HTBI primers and CDR3-region Arm-PCR. TCRdb reanalysed the multiplex PCR reads using MiXCR and keeps one entry per CDR3 protein. Of around 400,000 distinct CDR3 sequences in the sample, around 15% were seen once. Sample: peripheral blood mononuclear cells (PBMCs), taken at new diagnosis, from a patient treated with antithyroid drugs. The receptors were sampled from a female donor with Graves disease.

This clonotype was observed at least ten times. The chain is built from TRBV5-1 and TRBJ1-6, with D possibly matching TRBD1 (5 bases). Germline-derived CDR1 and CDR2 are SGHRS and YFSETQ. V shed 4 bases and J shed 9 bases, with 14 bases lying between them. The CDR3 consists of 14 residues. CDR3 bases: TGCGCCAGCAGCCCCGAGGGGTCAGCTTCACCCCTCCACTTT. Translation: CASSPEGSASPLHF. The variable domain in full, with the rest retrieved from reference TRBV5-1 and TRBJ1-6, is KAGVTQTPRYLIKTRGQQVTLSCSPISGHRSVSWYQQTPGQGLQFLFEYFSETQRNKGNFPGRFSGRQFSNSRSEMNVSTLELGDSALYLCASSPEGSASPLHFGNGTRLTVT.

This clonotype showed up many times. V and J are TRBV18 and TRBJ2-1; 7 nucleotides agree with TRBD2. The V segment lost 6 bases and the J segment 0 bases; nucleotides outside the gene matches: 5. The germline V gene encodes CDR1 KGHSH and CDR2 LQKENI. The CDR3 runs 15 residues. This chain's CDR3 is CASSTSATSYNEQFF. CDR3 sequence (DNA): TGTGCCAGCTCCACTAGCGCGACCTCCTACAATGAGCAGTTCTTC. Variable domain in full (rest from reference TRBV18 and TRBJ2-1): NAGVMQNPRHLVRRRGQEARLRCSPMKGHSHVYWYRQLPEEGLKFMVYLQKENIIDESGMPKERFSAEFPKEGPSILRIQQVVRGDSAAYFCASSTSATSYNEQFFGPGTRLTVL.

This sequence joins TRBV2 and TRBJ1-6; D is unresolved. This CDR3 comprises 14 residues. Germline loops: CDR1 SNHLY, CDR2 FYNNEI. V was clipped by 4 bases and J by 7 bases, with 11 bases between them. The CDR3 coding sequence is TGTGCCAGCAGTGGGGTGACGGAGAATTCACCCCTCCACTTT. It encodes CASSGVTENSPLHF.

This clonotype showed up just a few times. CDR3 DNA sequence: TGTGCCAGCAGTTACTCGTGTAGCGGGACGGCAGATACGCAGTATTTT. Translated: CASSYSCSGTADTQYF. The chain links TRBV6-2 or TRBV6-3 to TRBJ2-3, with 8 bases that match TRBD2. V shed 0 bases and J 4 bases; nucleotides not matched to a gene: 6. The length of the CDR3 is 16 residues. From germline, CDR1 is MNHEY and CDR2 SVGEGT.

Ten or more counts support this clonotype. The genes are TRBV6-9 and TRBJ2-3, with D unresolved. V was cut by 3 bases and J by 3 bases, with 22 bases left in between. Germline loops: CDR1 MNHGY, CDR2 SVAAGI. The CDR3 spans 18 residues. The CDR3 region has the DNA TGTGCCAGCAGTTACGGTCCGGCTGGCCCCGACGGAACAGATACGCAGTATTTT. Encoded protein: CASSYGPAGPDGTDTQYF.

This clonotype was detected ten times or more. This chain joins TRBV28 and TRBJ1-1; D is uncertain. V dropped 5 bases and J dropped 0 bases, with 16 bases sitting between them. Germline V gene data show CDR1 as MDHEN and CDR2 as SYDVKM. This CDR3 spans 16 amino acids. The CDR3 DNA reads TGTGCCAGCAGTCCCCGTCTCTGGGAGATGAACACTGAAGCTTTCTTT. Translation: CASSPRLWEMNTEAFF.

This clonotype was recorded at least ten times. The genes are TRBV18 and TRBJ2-4; 8 bases agree with TRBD1. CDR3 length: 13 amino acids. The germline V gene has CDR1 KGHSH and CDR2 LQKENI. V was pared by 3 bases and J by 8 bases, with 3 bases of the junction left unmatched. The CDR3 here is CASSPGQVYIQYF. The CDR3 region has the DNA TGTGCCAGCTCACCGGGACAGGTCTACATTCAGTACTTC.

This clonotype has at least ten counts. The chain carries TRBV30 and TRBJ2-5; D might be TRBD2 (5 bases). V was shortened by 3 bases and J by 7 bases, with 15 bases between the two germline ends. Germline V gene data show CDR1 as GTSNPN and CDR2 as SVGIG (reference sequence). There are 13 residues in the CDR3. The CDR3 loop reads CAWRTDWAPTQYF. In DNA, the CDR3 is TGTGCCTGGAGAACGGACTGGGCCCCGACCCAGTACTTC.

In this sample, this clonotype turned up many times. The chain joins TRBV12-3 or TRBV12-4 to TRBJ1-1; a weak D match, TRBD1 (5 bases). The CDR3 has 18 amino acids. V lost 1 base and J 6 bases, leaving 24 bases between the germline ends. CDR3 DNA: TGTGCCAGCAGTTTAGGGGCAGGGCCTCATAGGTTTAAGTCTGAAGCTTTCTTT. Translation gives CASSLGAGPHRFKSEAFF.